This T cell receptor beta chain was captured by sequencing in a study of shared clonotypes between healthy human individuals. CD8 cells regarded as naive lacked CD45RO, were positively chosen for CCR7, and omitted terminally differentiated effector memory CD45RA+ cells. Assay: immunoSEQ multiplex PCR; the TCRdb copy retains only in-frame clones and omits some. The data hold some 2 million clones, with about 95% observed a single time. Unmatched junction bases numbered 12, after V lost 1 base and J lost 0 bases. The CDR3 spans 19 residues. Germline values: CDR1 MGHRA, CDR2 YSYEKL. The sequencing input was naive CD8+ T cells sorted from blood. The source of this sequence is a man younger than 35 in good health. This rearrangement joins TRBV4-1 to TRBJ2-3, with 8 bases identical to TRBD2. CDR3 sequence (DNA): TGCGCCAGCAGCCAAGGAGGGGCGGGGGGAAGCGTTAGCACAGATACGCAGTATTTT. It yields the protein CASSQGGAGGSVSTDTQYF.